The rows below give T cell receptor beta chains drawn from one sample of a study of cytomegalovirus exposure and HLA in healthy donors. Only in-frame clones appear in the TCRdb table, and some are missing; sequencing was by immunoSEQ multiplex PCR. The data contain tens of thousands of clones, over 70% of them singletons. What was sequenced was PBMCs. These receptors came from a middle-aged woman in good health and CMV-seronegative. The CDR3 runs from the conserved cysteine through the conserved F or W. The order of the fields is V gene, J gene, CDR3 protein.

v_call: TRBV2; j_call: TRBJ2-3; cdr3_aa: CASRVGGTQYF
v_call: TRBV7-3; j_call: TRBJ1-2; cdr3_aa: CASSLDGNYGYTF
v_call: TRBV5-4; j_call: TRBJ1-4; cdr3_aa: CASSSIPRSNEKLFF
v_call: TRBV6-5; j_call: TRBJ2-7; cdr3_aa: CASSPGQAGIYEQYF
v_call: TRBV21-1; j_call: TRBJ1-1; cdr3_aa: CASSKAPRSGTEAFF
v_call: TRBV30; j_call: TRBJ1-2; cdr3_aa: CAGTGGAYGYTF
v_call: TRBV7-2; j_call: TRBJ2-1; cdr3_aa: CASSVTPSGQEQFF
v_call: TRBV10-1; j_call: TRBJ2-1; cdr3_aa: CASSDRGQVYNEQFF
v_call: TRBV7-3; j_call: TRBJ2-3; cdr3_aa: CASSLGSGGATDTQYF
v_call: TRBV5-1; j_call: TRBJ1-4; cdr3_aa: CASSPGDRDRNEKLFF
v_call: TRBV6-5; j_call: TRBJ1-1; cdr3_aa: CASSYSNRLLNTEAFF
v_call: TRBV13; j_call: TRBJ2-7; cdr3_aa: CASSQTGSEQYF
v_call: TRBV11-2; j_call: TRBJ2-3; cdr3_aa: CASSLDNSHLSTDTQYF
v_call: TRBV27; j_call: TRBJ2-7; cdr3_aa: CASSGTGPHEQYF
v_call: TRBV5-1; j_call: TRBJ2-6; cdr3_aa: CASSLAGQVGRPSSGANVLTF
v_call: TRBV7-2; j_call: TRBJ1-3; cdr3_aa: CASSLHSTPSSGNTIYF
v_call: TRBV5-1; j_call: TRBJ2-3; cdr3_aa: CASSLNPSSTDTQYF
v_call: TRBV5-4; j_call: TRBJ2-1; cdr3_aa: CASSLDAGPYNEQFF
v_call: TRBV5-4; j_call: TRBJ2-7; cdr3_aa: CASSSNYEQYF
v_call: TRBV4-2; j_call: TRBJ2-1; cdr3_aa: CASSQGGGGKQFF
v_call: TRBV6-1; j_call: TRBJ1-4; cdr3_aa: CASPGQGATNEKLFF
v_call: TRBV30; j_call: TRBJ1-2; cdr3_aa: CAWSVRRGRVVTNYGYTF
v_call: TRBV6-1; j_call: TRBJ2-1; cdr3_aa: CASSELTAGDYNEQFF
v_call: TRBV19; j_call: TRBJ1-2; cdr3_aa: CASSIGQGNGYTF
v_call: TRBV19; j_call: TRBJ1-1; cdr3_aa: CASSIERVKAEAFF
v_call: TRBV6-6; j_call: TRBJ2-1; cdr3_aa: CASSQGTGWNEQFF
v_call: TRBV2; j_call: TRBJ1-1; cdr3_aa: CASKGVSNTEAFF